The clone carrying this T cell receptor beta chain was recorded a few times. Its antigen is currently unknown. The record originates from a study of cytomegalovirus exposure and HLA in healthy donors. Study background: In a later analysis, it was reported that the approximately 110 validation repertoires had been produced on the same platform as the roughly 610 repertoires belonging to the first cohort. Study findings and constraints: Specificity of a few CMV-associated chains for CMV antigens was verified in vitro. Among TCR beta chains, those listed as cytomegalovirus-associated numbered some 170.

While the first cohort had 600 to 800 subjects, the donors belonged to the separate validation cohort of 100 to 150 subjects. The CDR3 is made up of 13 amino acids. Deletions cut 0 bases from V and 9 bases from J, with 11 bases between. Per germline, CDR1 SGHNT and CDR2 YYREEE (reference sequence). Sequenced by immunoSEQ multiplex PCR; TCRdb stores in-frame clones only, minus some. The repertoire holds some 330,000 clones, 75% to 90% seen once, with around 0.84% in the top ten. The receptor's source is a woman younger than 30 in good health and CMV-seronegative. Sequenced material: PBMCs. The chain joins TRBV5-4 to TRBJ2-3, with D possibly TRBD2 on 6 matching bases. DNA of the CDR3: TGTGCCAGCAGCTTGGATAGCGGTGGGACGCAGTATTTT. It is translated as CASSLDSGGTQYF.